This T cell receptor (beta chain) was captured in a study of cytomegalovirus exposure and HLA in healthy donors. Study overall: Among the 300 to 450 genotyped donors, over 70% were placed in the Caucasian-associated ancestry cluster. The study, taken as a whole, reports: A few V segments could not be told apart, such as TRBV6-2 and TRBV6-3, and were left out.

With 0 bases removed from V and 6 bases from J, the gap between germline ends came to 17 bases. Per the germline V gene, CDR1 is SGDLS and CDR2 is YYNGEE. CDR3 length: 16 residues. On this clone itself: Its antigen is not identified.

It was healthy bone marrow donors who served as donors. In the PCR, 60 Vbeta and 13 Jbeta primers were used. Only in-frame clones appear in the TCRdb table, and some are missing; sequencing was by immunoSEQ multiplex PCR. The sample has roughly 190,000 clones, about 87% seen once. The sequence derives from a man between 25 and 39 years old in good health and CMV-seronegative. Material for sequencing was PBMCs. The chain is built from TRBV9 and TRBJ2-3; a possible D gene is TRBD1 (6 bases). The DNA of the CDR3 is TGTGCCAGCAGCGTAGTCGCCAGGGGAACGTCGGATACGCAGTATTTT. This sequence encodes CASSVVARGTSDTQYF.